Below are 25 T cell receptor beta chains sequenced from a single sample in a study of shared clonotypes between healthy human individuals (TCRdb year 2020). Libraries were made using the immunoSEQ multiplex PCR assay. Not all clones reach the TCRdb copy of this immuneACCESS table, which keeps in-frame sequences only. Checked studies attribute under half of the gap to unresolved V genes and leave the rest unexplained. In all, the sample holds hundreds of thousands of clones, and roughly three quarters of those were seen once. Of the sample, about 13% is held by the ten largest clones. The specimen sequenced was PBMCs. These receptors came from a middle-aged woman in good health. Some clones in this sample may be carry-over from other donors' samples.

This chain joins TRBV11-2 and TRBJ2-5; TRBD1 is a possible D gene (6 bases). The end of the DNA is better explained by TRBJ2-7, so the J call may be wrong. The CDR3 runs 14 residues. Germline CDR1 is SGHAT and CDR2 is FQNNGV. This CDR3 is CASSSNPGHFEQYF. The CDR3, as DNA: TGTGCCAGCAGCTCTAACCCGGGACACTTCGAGCAGTACTTC.

The chain carries TRBV7-3 and TRBJ1-1; D gene ambiguous. Germline V gene sequence: CDR1 SGHTA, CDR2 FQGTGA. The V gene lost 4 bases and the J gene lost 0 bases, with 6 bases spanning the gap. The CDR3 consists of 13 residues. CDR3 nucleotides: TGTGCCAGCAGCTCTAGCGTGAACACTGAAGCTTTCTTT. Encoded protein: CASSSSVNTEAFF.

The chain carries TRBV4-1 and TRBJ1-1; D gene uncertain. Trimming removed 4 bases from V and 2 bases from J, with 14 bases in between. Germline CDR1 and CDR2: MGHRA and YSYEKL. This CDR3 region has 15 residues. The CDR3 nucleotides are TGCGCCAGCAGCCCGTCCTCTACACCCAACACTGAAGCTTTCTTT. Translation: CASSPSSTPNTEAFF.

The chain has TRBV14 and TRBJ2-1; D not certain. Looked up from germline, CDR1 is SGHDN and CDR2 is FVKESK. Trimming pared 0 bases from V and 1 base from J, leaving 13 bases between. The CDR3 has 17 residues. The CDR3 protein is CASSQELFSNSYNEQFF. The CDR3 region has the DNA TGTGCCAGCAGCCAAGAATTATTTTCAAATTCCTACAATGAGCAGTTCTTC.

The CDR3, as DNA: TGTGCCAGCAGTTTAACAGGGGCTCAGCCCCAGCATTTT. Translated, it gives CASSLTGAQPQHF. The chain carries TRBV27 and TRBJ1-5; TRBD1 aligns across 7 bases. V lost 2 bases, J lost 6 bases, and 1 base stayed unmatched. The CDR3 totals 13 residues. Germline CDR1 MNHEY, CDR2 SMNVEV (reference sequence).

The genes are TRBV21-1 and TRBJ2-7; the DNA was not used to check the table's D call, TRBD1. TRBV21-1 is a pseudogene locus. The CDR3 is 15 amino acids. CDR3 sequence (DNA): TGTGCCAGCAGCCCTCGGGACAGGGATTTATACGAGCAGTACTTC. Amino acids: CASSPRDRDLYEQYF.

In this sample, this clone turned up a few times. The chain recombines TRBV27 with TRBJ1-1, with a tentative D call TRBD1 (5 bases). Trimming removed 3 bases at V and 1 base at J, with 9 bases between. Germline assignment: CDR1 MNHEY and CDR2 SMNVEV (reference sequence). The CDR3 has 14 amino acids. The CDR3 DNA reads as TGTGCCAGCAGTTTCCGGGGCCCGAACACTGAAGCTTTCTTT. It translates to CASSFRGPNTEAFF.

This clone was recorded once. The rearrangement uses TRBV5-1 and TRBJ2-3; D is unclear. This CDR3 contains 11 residues. Germline CDR1 is SGHRS and CDR2 is YFSETQ. The ends were cut back, 5 bases at V and 4 bases at J, with 5 bases in the middle. CDR3 nucleotides: TGCGCCAGCAGTATTTCAGATACGCAGTATTTT. Translated: CASSISDTQYF. Variable domain in full (rest from reference TRBV5-1 and TRBJ2-3): KAGVTQTPRYLIKTRGQQVTLSCSPISGHRSVSWYQQTPGQGLQFLFEYFSETQRNKGNFPGRFSGRQFSNSRSEMNVSTLELGDSALYLCASSISDTQYFGPGTRLTVL.

The chain couples TRBV18 to TRBJ2-7; D is unclear. The CDR3 runs 12 residues. The germline gives CDR1 KGHSH, CDR2 LQKENI. Trimming took 5 bases from V and 1 from J, leaving 6 bases between them. Here the CDR3 reads CASSVISYEQYF. Written as DNA, the CDR3 is TGTGCCAGCTCAGTGATTTCCTACGAGCAGTACTTC.

V and J are TRBV7-2 and TRBJ2-1; 7 nucleotides agree with TRBD1. CDR1 and CDR2 (germline): SGHTA, FQGNSA. The CDR3 extends over 15 amino acids. The trim removed 3 bases at V and 4 bases at J, leaving 6 bases unmatched. This CDR3 is CASSFTGTAYNEQFF. The DNA for the CDR3 is TGTGCCAGCAGCTTCACCGGGACAGCTTACAATGAGCAGTTCTTC.

This clone was seen a single time. This rearrangement joins TRBV28 to TRBJ1-5; 7 nucleotides align to TRBD1. This CDR3 is built from 15 residues. V lost 5 bases and J lost 5; bases outside the gene matches: 9. Germline V lookup: CDR1 MDHEN, CDR2 SYDVKM. CDR3 nucleotides: TGTGCCAGCAGTGCGGTTGACAGGGACGATCAGCCCCAGCATTTT. Translating it yields CASSAVDRDDQPQHF.

The chain couples TRBV6-1 to TRBJ2-2, with D uncertain. Germline CDR1 MNHNS, CDR2 SASEGT. The CDR3 is 14 amino acids. With 4 bases removed from V and 2 bases from J, the gap between germline ends came to 8 bases. CDR3 sequence (DNA): TGTGCCAGCAGTGTGGAACCAAACACCGGGGAGCTGTTTTTT. Amino acids: CASSVEPNTGELFF.

The chain combines TRBV7-2 with TRBJ2-5, with D perhaps matching TRBD2 (6 bases). The V gene lost 5 bases and the J gene lost 4 bases, with 17 bases spanning the gap. Germline CDR1 is SGHTA and CDR2 is FQGNSA. The CDR3 runs 15 residues. CDR3 nucleotide sequence: TGTGCCAGCAGCGCCCGATTGCGGGAAGCAGAGACCCAGTACTTC. Its protein product is CASSARLREAETQYF. Combining the CDR3 with reference TRBV7-2 and TRBJ2-5 gives the whole variable domain GAGVSQSPSNKVTEKGKDVELRCDPISGHTALYWYRQSLGQGLEFLIYFQGNSAPDKSGLPSDRFSAERTGGSVSTLTIQRTQQEDSAVYLCASSARLREAETQYFGPGTRLLVL.

This chain uses TRBV4-1 with TRBJ2-5; the D gene is possibly TRBD2 (6 bases). Germline V lookup: CDR1 MGHRA, CDR2 YSYEKL. The V end was cut by 0 bases, the J end by 5 bases, with 10 bases between. The CDR3 is 14 residues long. The CDR3 sequence: CASSQDHGGETQYF. The CDR3 DNA is TGCGCCAGCAGCCAAGATCACGGAGGGGAGACCCAGTACTTC.

This chain joins TRBV7-8 and TRBJ2-7; 9 positions match TRBD2. The CDR3 sequence is 14 residues long. Per germline, CDR1 SGHVS and CDR2 FQNEAQ. V was clipped by 6 bases and J by 3 bases; unmatched bases: 6. The CDR3 DNA sequence: TGTGCCAGCAGTACGGGACTAGCCTACTACGAGCAGTACTTC. Translating it yields CASSTGLAYYEQYF.

The chain uses TRBV5-1 and TRBJ2-5; 8 bases align to TRBD1. Germline trimming cut 4 bases from V and 5 bases from J; bases unmatched to any gene: 13. Germline lookup yields CDR1 SGHRS and CDR2 YFSETQ. The CDR3 sequence is 16 residues long. The CDR3 spells CASSLDPPGGAETQYF. Here the CDR3 DNA reads TGCGCCAGCAGCCTAGACCCACCAGGGGGCGCGGAGACCCAGTACTTC.

This rearrangement joins TRBV10-2 to TRBJ1-1, with a tentative D call TRBD1 (6 bases). This CDR3 is built from 13 residues. V lost 4 bases to trimming and J lost 1 base, with 7 bases between them. CDR1 and CDR2 (germline): WSHSY, SAAADI. The CDR3 is CASSGTENTEAFF. CDR3 DNA sequence: TGCGCCAGCAGTGGGACAGAGAACACTGAAGCTTTCTTT.

Concerning this clone itself: A junction boundary mismatches the germline segment, possibly from a read error. This sequence joins TRBV7-9 and TRBJ2-2; D may be TRBD1 or TRBD2 (5 bases each). Germline-derived CDR1 and CDR2 are SEHNR and FQNEAQ (reference sequence). The CDR3 sequence is 17 residues long. The CDR3 protein is CASSPGHTRTNTGKLFF. DNA of the CDR3: TGTGCCAGCAGCCCAGGGCATACCCGAACGAACACCGGGAAGCTGTTTTTT. Using reference TRBV7-9 and TRBJ2-2 for the parts outside the CDR3, the full variable domain is DTGVSQNPRHKITKRGQNVTFRCDPISEHNRLYWYRQTLGQGPEFLTYFQNEAQLEKSRLLSDRFSAERPKGSFSTLEIQRTEQGDSAMYLCASSPGHTRTNTGKLFFGEGSRLTVL.

The chain is built from TRBV4-3 and TRBJ1-2, with D maybe TRBD1 (5 bases). Trimming took off 0 bases at V and 6 bases at J, with 14 bases between the two ends. This CDR3 is 15 amino acids long. CDR1 and CDR2 (germline): LGHNA, YSLEER. CDR3 amino acids: CASSQDRGDGDGYTF. The DNA for the CDR3 is TGCGCCAGCAGCCAAGATCGGGGGGATGGGGATGGCTACACCTTC.

The chain has TRBV5-1 and TRBJ2-1; 11 bases fit TRBD2. J lost 7 bases, V lost 0 bases, and 3 bases had no gene match. Germline lookup yields CDR1 SGHRS and CDR2 YFSETQ. This CDR3 has 15 amino acids. The DNA for the CDR3 is TGCGCCAGCAGCTTGGTAGCGGGAGGGAGAAATGAGCAGTTCTTC. It encodes CASSLVAGGRNEQFF.

CDR3 residues: CASSLRADTQYF. CDR3 DNA sequence: TGTGCCAGCAGCTTGAGGGCAGATACGCAGTATTTT. The chain joins TRBV5-4 to TRBJ2-3, with unresolved D. V lost 1 base and J 4 bases, leaving 4 bases between the germline ends. There are 12 residues in the CDR3. The germline CDR1 and CDR2 sequences are SGHNT and YYREEE (reference sequence).

A single count supports this clone. This chain connects TRBV5-4 to TRBJ2-5; D is possibly TRBD2 (6 bases). Judging by the DNA end, TRBJ2-7 fits better; the J call may be wrong. The CDR3 is 14 amino acids. Per germline, CDR1 SGHNT and CDR2 YYREEE (reference sequence). The CDR3 loop reads CASSSKTSNDEQYF. CDR3 bases: TGTGCCAGCAGCTCCAAGACTAGTAACGACGAGCAGTACTTC.

The J gene is TRBJ2-5, the V gene TRBV27, with D possibly being TRBD1 (6 bases). The CDR3 covers 13 residues. V lost 6 bases to trimming and J lost 4 bases, with 12 bases between them. From germline, CDR1 is MNHEY and CDR2 SMNVEV (reference sequence). The CDR3 protein is CASSSRRGETQYF. As DNA, the CDR3 is TGTGCCAGCAGCAGCCGCAGGGGAGAGACCCAGTACTTC.

V usage is TRBV7-7 and J usage is TRBJ2-2; either TRBD1 or TRBD2 may supply D (5 bases each). The CDR3 consists of 16 residues. Per germline, CDR1 SSHAT and CDR2 FNYEAQ (reference sequence). V lost 5 bases and J lost 3, with 16 bases in between. The CDR3 is CASSHEVGEHTGELFF. DNA of the CDR3: TGTGCCAGCAGCCACGAAGTAGGGGAGCACACCGGGGAGCTGTTTTTT.

In this sample, this clone turned up once. The CDR3 sequence: CAKRTGTRETQYF. The CDR3 nucleotides read TGTGCCAAGCGAACAGGGACCCGAGAGACCCAGTACTTC. The chain joins TRBV19 to TRBJ2-5; D perhaps matches TRBD1 (6 bases). CDR1 and CDR2 from the germline V gene are LNHDA and SQIVND (reference sequence). Trimming removed 10 bases at V and 4 bases at J, with 16 bases between. This CDR3 contains 13 residues.